The clone carrying this T cell receptor (beta chain) was counted a single time. These data come from a study of blood T cell repertoires in COVID-19. Trimming cost V 5 bases and J 0 bases, with 11 bases left between them. The length of the CDR3 is 15 residues. Germline values: CDR1 SGHTA, CDR2 FQGTGA. Sequenced by immunoSEQ multiplex PCR; TCRdb stores in-frame clones only, minus some. The table has 130,000 to 150,000 clones, approximately 83% seen once. The sequenced sample was peripheral blood. This TCR derives from a woman aged 60-75 years with COVID-19, enrolled during active disease. The V and J genes are TRBV7-3 and TRBJ1-3, with D hard to call. The CDR3 DNA is TGTGCCAGCAGCCCTGAGGGTGACTCTGGAAACACCATATATTTT. Its translation: CASSPEGDSGNTIYF.